Listed here are 32 T cell receptor beta chains from one sample, sequenced in a study of cytomegalovirus exposure and HLA in healthy donors. This PCR relied on a set of 60 Vbeta primers and 13 Jbeta primers. Repertoires were generated with immunoSEQ multiplex PCR, while TCRdb's copy carries only in-frame clones and drops some. This table holds 200,000 to 250,000 clones, roughly 80% found once. The material sequenced was PBMCs. These receptors were obtained from a male donor in good health and CMV-seronegative.

The V call is TRBV5-1, the J call TRBJ2-5, with 8 bases identical to TRBD2. The J segment lost 0 bases and the V segment lost 5 bases, leaving 6 bases of the junction unmatched. The germline V gene has CDR1 SGHRS and CDR2 YFSETQ. This CDR3 spans 15 amino acids. In nucleotides, the CDR3 is TGCGCCAGCAGTATCTCAGCGGGAGACCAAGAGACCCAGTACTTC. Protein product: CASSISAGDQETQYF.

This clone was found once. The chain couples TRBV19 to TRBJ1-1, with 7 nucleotides matching TRBD1. There are 16 residues in the CDR3. Germline V lookup: CDR1 LNHDA, CDR2 SQIVND (reference sequence). Losses at the gene ends were 7 bases for V and 5 bases for J; bases not matched to a gene: 16. The CDR3 nucleotides are TGTGCCAGTACCGACCCCTCGACAGGGCGGAAAACTGAAGCTTTCTTT. Its protein product is CASTDPSTGRKTEAFF.

This rearrangement joins TRBV30 to TRBJ2-5; D not resolved. The better agreement between TRBJ2-7 and the DNA end casts doubt on the J call. This CDR3 is built from 13 residues. In germline, CDR1 is GTSNPN, CDR2 SVGIG (reference sequence). Here the CDR3 reads CAWSVWGSYEQYF. In DNA form, the CDR3 reads TGTGCCTGGAGTGTATGGGGCTCCTACGAGCAGTACTTC.

The rearrangement uses TRBV28 and TRBJ2-7; no clear D. Trimming took 2 bases from V and 4 from J, leaving 18 bases between them. Germline lookup yields CDR1 MDHEN and CDR2 SYDVKM. CDR3 length: 16 amino acids. The CDR3 sequence: CASSLTRSLKEYEQYF. DNA of the CDR3: TGTGCCAGCAGTTTAACCCGAAGCCTGAAAGAGTACGAGCAGTACTTC.

This clone was observed once. The CDR3 DNA reads as TGTGCCAGCAGGGGACAGGTCAATGGAAACACCATATATTTT. Amino acids: CASRGQVNGNTIYF. The gene calls are TRBV6-4 and TRBJ1-3; TRBD1 aligns across 8 bases. CDR3 length: 14 residues. Germline-derived CDR1 and CDR2 are MRHNA and SNTAGT. V lost 6 bases and J lost 3; bases outside the gene matches: 4.

The V gene is TRBV11-2, the J gene TRBJ1-4; possibly TRBD1 for D (6 bases). The CDR3 is made up of 16 amino acids. The germline V gene encodes CDR1 SGHAT and CDR2 FQNNGV. V lost 1 base and J lost 5, with 14 bases in between. CDR3 coding DNA: TGTGCCAGCAGCTTAGGACCACAAAGGGGGAATGAAAAACTGTTTTTT. This sequence encodes CASSLGPQRGNEKLFF. Combining the CDR3 with reference TRBV11-2 and TRBJ1-4 gives the whole variable domain EAGVAQSPRYKIIEKRQSVAFWCNPISGHATLYWYQQILGQGPKLLIQFQNNGVVDDSQLPKDRFSAERLKGVDSTLKIQPAKLEDSAVYLCASSLGPQRGNEKLFFGSGTQLSVL.

The chain's CDR3 is CASRINRLSGNTIYF. CDR3 nucleotides: TGTGCCAGCCGAATAAACAGGCTCTCTGGAAACACCATATATTTT. V usage is TRBV2 and J usage is TRBJ1-3; TRBD1 might be the D (5 bases). Germline V gene sequence: CDR1 SNHLY, CDR2 FYNNEI. V was pared by 8 bases and J by 0 bases, with 14 bases between. CDR3 size: 15 residues. Filled out from reference TRBV2 and TRBJ1-3, the complete variable domain reads EPEVTQTPSHQVTQMGQEVILRCVPISNHLYFYWYRQILGQKVEFLVSFYNNEISEKSEIFDDQFSVERPDGSNFTLKIRSTKLEDSAMYFCASRINRLSGNTIYFGEGSWLTVV.

This chain connects TRBV6-1 to TRBJ1-5, with D hard to call. CDR1 MNHNS and CDR2 SASEGT come from the germline V gene. V was pared by 6 bases and J by 3 bases, with 12 bases between. The CDR3 loop spans 14 amino acids. The CDR3 reads CASRLDGANQPQHF. The CDR3 nucleotides read TGTGCCAGCAGATTAGACGGAGCCAATCAGCCCCAGCATTTT.

The chain is built from TRBV10-3 and TRBJ2-2; perhaps TRBD1 as D (5 bases). The CDR3 runs to 14 residues. CDR1 is ENHRY and CDR2 is SYGVKD in the germline V gene. V was cut by 9 bases and J by 6 bases, with 17 bases left in between. This CDR3 is CAIGAQPMAGELFF. CDR3 sequence (DNA): TGTGCCATAGGGGCACAGCCCATGGCCGGGGAGCTGTTTTTT.

This clone was observed a few times. V and J are TRBV7-6 and TRBJ2-3, with 11 nucleotides matching TRBD1. The CDR3 sequence is 16 residues long. Germline lookup yields CDR1 SGHVS and CDR2 FNYEAQ. V was clipped by 5 bases and J by 6 bases; unmatched bases: 10. Written as DNA, the CDR3 is TGTGCCAGCAGCCACCCCGGACAGGGGGCAACGGATACGCAGTATTTT. Protein: CASSHPGQGATDTQYF.

V usage is TRBV5-6 and J usage is TRBJ1-1, with a possible D match to TRBD1 (5 bases). Germline CDR1 is SGHDT and CDR2 is YYEEEE. The CDR3 runs to 15 residues. V was pared by 0 bases and J by 0 bases, with 9 bases between. CDR3: CASSLAGGMNTEAFF. The CDR3, as DNA: TGTGCCAGCAGCTTGGCCGGGGGAATGAACACTGAAGCTTTCTTT. The whole variable domain, remainder taken from reference TRBV5-6 and TRBJ1-1, is DAGVTQSPTHLIKTRGQQVTLRCSPKSGHDTVSWYQQALGQGPQFIFQYYEEEERQRGNFPDRFSGHQFPNYSSELNVNALLLGDSALYLCASSLAGGMNTEAFFGQGTRLTVV.

Note on this clone: Additional DNA sequences in this sample encode the identical CDR3. The chain links TRBV5-1 to TRBJ1-1; the D is unclear. The CDR3 totals 14 residues. Trimming shortened V by 0 bases and J by 2 bases, and 8 bases separated the two germline ends. CDR1 and CDR2 (germline): SGHRS, YFSETQ. The CDR3 region is CASSLAGANTEAFF. Written as DNA, the CDR3 is TGCGCCAGCAGCTTGGCGGGAGCTAACACTGAAGCTTTCTTT.

CDR3 sequence reads: CASSSDWGPYNEQFF. In DNA form, the CDR3 reads TGTGCCAGCAGTTCCGACTGGGGCCCCTACAATGAGCAGTTCTTC. The chain couples TRBV6-5 to TRBJ2-1, with a weak D call TRBD1 (5 bases). V was trimmed by 4 bases and J by 2 bases, leaving 12 bases between them. CDR3 size: 15 residues. CDR1 MNHEY and CDR2 SVGAGI come from the germline V gene.

V usage is TRBV6-1 and J usage is TRBJ1-5; 7 nucleotides align to TRBD1. The junction had 7 bases not matched to a gene; V was cut back by 10 bases and J by 4 bases. Germline CDR1 and CDR2: MNHNS and SASEGT. This CDR3 is 13 amino acids long. As DNA, the CDR3 is TGTGCCACCGCCTCGACAGGGAATCAGCCCCAGCATTTT. Translation: CATASTGNQPQHF.

This clone was seen more than once but under ten times. The chain couples TRBV19 to TRBJ2-7; 10 bases match TRBD2. The V gene's germline CDR1 is LNHDA and CDR2 SQIVND (reference sequence). This CDR3 region has 15 residues. After removal of 4 bases from V and 6 bases from J, the junction contained 9 bases not matched to a gene. CDR3 sequence (DNA): TGTGCCAGTAGTACGCTAGCGGGAGAGTCTGGCGAGCAGTACTTC. Translating gives CASSTLAGESGEQYF.

This clone was detected a few times. CDR3: CASSRPSGDTQYF. DNA of the CDR3: TGTGCCAGCAGCCGCCCCAGTGGTGATACGCAGTATTTT. This rearrangement joins TRBV5-4 to TRBJ2-3; unclear D gene. The V gene's germline CDR1 is SGHNT and CDR2 YYREEE (reference sequence). The ends were cut back, 4 bases at V and 6 bases at J, with 12 bases in the middle. The CDR3 is made up of 13 amino acids.

V and J are TRBV12-2 and TRBJ2-2; TRBD2 is taken as the D call from the table, unchecked against the DNA. TRBV12-2 is a pseudogene locus. This CDR3 contains 19 residues. The CDR3 here is CASRSLAAKREGVTGELFF. The CDR3, as DNA: TGTGCAAGTCGCTCCTTGGCCGCGAAGCGGGAGGGAGTCACCGGGGAGCTGTTTTTT.

This clone was recorded a few times. This rearrangement joins TRBV7-9 to TRBJ1-4, with D possibly matching TRBD1 (5 bases). V lost 5 bases and J 2 bases, leaving 9 bases between the germline ends. The CDR3 has 14 amino acids. The germline CDR1 and CDR2 sequences are SEHNR and FQNEAQ (reference sequence). The CDR3, as DNA: TGTGCCAGCAGCCGCGGGGGGACTAATGAAAAACTGTTTTTT. It encodes CASSRGGTNEKLFF.

This clone appeared a few times. This chain uses TRBV6-1 with TRBJ2-7; D uncertain. Germline V gene lookup returns CDR1 MNHNS and CDR2 SASEGT. Trimming pared 5 bases from V and 7 bases from J, leaving 15 bases between. This CDR3 region has 13 residues. The CDR3 reads CASSYYVSGEQYF. The CDR3 DNA reads TGTGCCAGCAGTTATTACGTGTCCGGGGAGCAGTACTTC.

The chain has TRBV5-4 and TRBJ2-7, with 9 bases matching TRBD2. Germline CDR1 is SGHNT and CDR2 is YYREEE (reference sequence). The CDR3 has 16 amino acids. V lost 1 base and J lost 5; bases outside the gene matches: 10. This chain's CDR3 is CASSLIGGRAFDEQYF. CDR3 DNA sequence: TGTGCCAGCAGCTTGATCGGCGGGAGGGCTTTCGACGAGCAGTACTTC.

To note about this clone: The DNA is omitted, as the CDR3 cannot be located on it reliably, and the CDR3 follows TCRdb's listing. The chain recombines TRBV12-1 with TRBJ2-2; TRBD1, the table's D call, lacks a check against the DNA. TRBV12-1 is flagged as a pseudogene. Counting both end residues, the CDR3 totals 15 amino acids. CDR3 sequence: CASSFGQGNTGELFF.

The V call is TRBV12-2, the J call TRBJ2-7; the table assigns TRBD1, which was not confirmed against the DNA. TRBV12-2 corresponds to a pseudogene. The CDR3 totals 14 residues. This CDR3 is CASRLEGQGYEQYF. CDR3 in DNA: TGTGCAAGTCGCTTGGAGGGACAGGGGTACGAGCAGTACTTC.

The DNA for the CDR3 is TGTGCCAGCTCGGGGCGGGGAGAGAGCAATGAGCAGTTCTTC. Translating it yields CASSGRGESNEQFF. J is TRBJ2-1 and V is TRBV18, with a weak D call TRBD2 (6 bases). This CDR3 region has 14 residues. Per the germline V gene, CDR1 is KGHSH and CDR2 is LQKENI. Between the trimmed V and J ends, which lost 6 bases and 6 bases, there was a span of 15 bases.

The chain is built from TRBV28 and TRBJ2-2; weak D call: TRBD2 (6 bases). CDR1 is MDHEN, CDR2 SYDVKM, per germline. The CDR3 has 18 residues. The V and J ends lost 2 bases and 0 bases respectively, with 16 bases between them. The CDR3 reads CASSLVGTGTTNTGELFF. The CDR3 DNA reads TGTGCCAGCAGTTTAGTTGGGACTGGCACAACGAACACCGGGGAGCTGTTTTTT.

This sequence joins TRBV6-1 and TRBJ1-1, with D maybe TRBD1 (6 bases). Germline assignment: CDR1 MNHNS and CDR2 SASEGT. The germline V and J ends were trimmed by 5 bases and 2 bases, with 12 bases remaining between them. The CDR3 contains 14 residues. The CDR3 DNA is TGTGCCAGCAGTCCCCGGGACACTAACACTGAAGCTTTCTTT. It encodes CASSPRDTNTEAFF.

V is TRBV10-3 and J is TRBJ2-1, with 7 bases lining up with TRBD1. Unmatched junction bases numbered 5, after V lost 3 bases and J lost 9 bases. Germline CDR1 is ENHRY and CDR2 is SYGVKD. The CDR3 contains 13 residues. The DNA for the CDR3 is TGTGCCATCAGTGATTCACAGGGGACTGAGCAGTTCTTC. This codes for CAISDSQGTEQFF.

This chain connects TRBV7-6 to TRBJ2-3, with 10 positions matching TRBD2. This CDR3 has 16 residues. The V gene's germline CDR1 is SGHVS and CDR2 FNYEAQ. V shed 1 base, J shed 2 bases, and the junction held 3 bases outside the gene matches. CDR3 loop: CASSLVSGRTTDTQYF. DNA for the CDR3: TGTGCCAGCAGCTTAGTTAGCGGGAGGACCACAGATACGCAGTATTTT.

This chain joins TRBV16 and TRBJ2-7; 12 bases line up with TRBD2. V lost 6 bases to trimming and J lost 7 bases; unmatched junction nucleotides: 7. CDR1 and CDR2 from the germline V gene are KGHSY and FQNENV. This CDR3 is 14 amino acids long. The CDR3 region is CASSLAGLAGEQYF. CDR3 nucleotides: TGTGCCAGCAGTCTCGCTGGACTAGCGGGAGAGCAGTACTTC.

This chain links TRBV4-1 with TRBJ1-1; D ambiguous. V lost 2 bases and J 3 bases, leaving 10 bases between the germline ends. The CDR3 has 14 amino acids. Germline CDR1 MGHRA, CDR2 YSYEKL. CDR3 nucleotide sequence: TGCGCCAGCAGCCAACGGGGAGAGGACACTGAAGCTTTCTTT. Translating it yields CASSQRGEDTEAFF.

This chain uses TRBV6-6 with TRBJ1-2, with TRBD1 as a possible D gene (6 bases). Germline V gives CDR1 MNHNY, CDR2 SVGAGI (reference sequence). The CDR3 has 14 amino acids. V lost 6 bases to trimming and J lost 3 bases, with 14 bases between them. The CDR3 region has the DNA TGTGCCAGCAGAAGGGGGATCACCCACTATGGCTACACCTTC. This sequence encodes CASRRGITHYGYTF.

This clone was detected only a few times. The chain links TRBV6-4 to TRBJ2-3; the D gene is possibly TRBD2 (7 bases). Germline-derived CDR1 and CDR2 are MRHNA and SNTAGT. CDR3 size: 13 residues. V was trimmed by 8 bases and J by 4 bases, leaving 13 bases between them. CDR3 DNA sequence: TGTGCCAGCGCTGAGGGGGGGGCAGATACGCAGTATTTT. It is translated as CASAEGGADTQYF.

The genes are TRBV6-5 and TRBJ1-6, with 8 bases that match TRBD1. Per germline, CDR1 MNHEY and CDR2 SVGAGI. The CDR3 has 14 residues. V dropped 5 bases and J dropped 5; count of bases not matched to a gene: 2. The CDR3 here is CASSPDRDNSPLHF. Written as DNA, the CDR3 is TGTGCCAGCAGTCCGGACAGGGATAATTCACCCCTCCACTTT.